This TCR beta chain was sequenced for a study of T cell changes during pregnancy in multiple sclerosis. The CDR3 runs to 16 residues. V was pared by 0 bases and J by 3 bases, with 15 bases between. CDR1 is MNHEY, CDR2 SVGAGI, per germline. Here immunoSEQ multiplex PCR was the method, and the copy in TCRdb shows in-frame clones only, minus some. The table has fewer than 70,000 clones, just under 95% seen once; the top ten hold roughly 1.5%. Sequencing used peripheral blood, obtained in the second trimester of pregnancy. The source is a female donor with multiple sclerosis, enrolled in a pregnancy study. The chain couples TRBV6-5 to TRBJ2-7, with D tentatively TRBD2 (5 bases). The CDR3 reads CASSYSHRVEDYEQYF. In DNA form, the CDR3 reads TGTGCCAGCAGTTACTCACATAGGGTGGAGGACTACGAGCAGTACTTC.